The entry below gives a single TCR beta chain sequence along with its context. Antigen specificity is unknown. A read error is possible here, since a much larger clone lies one base away. A modified ARM-PCR protocol with three rounds of nested PCR amplified TCRbeta. TCRdb used MiXCR to reprocess the multiplex PCR reads, holding one entry per CDR3 protein. The sample yields 90,000 or so distinct CDR3 sequences, approximately 57% seen once. Per the germline V gene, CDR1 is SGHNT and CDR2 is YYREEE (reference sequence). The CDR3 loop spans 15 amino acids. This entry belongs to a study of tumor and adjacent non-tumor tissue in lung cancer. Turning to the study itself: Samples averaged around 4 million productive TCRbeta reads each. Points from the study as a whole: Compared with tumor, normal lung showed significantly lower TCR diversity. Normal lung showed higher cumulative top 100 clone frequency than tumor.

RNA was extracted from bulk tissue without any cell sorting. Material for sequencing was lung tumor tissue. The sequence was obtained from a man between 65 and 79 years old with non-small cell lung cancer. The rearrangement joins TRBV5-4 to TRBJ2-2, with 9 bases that match TRBD1. The CDR3 protein is CACSLGQGRAGELFF. CDR3 in DNA: TGTGCCTGCAGCTTGGGACAGGGAAGGGCCGGGGAGCTGTTTTTT.